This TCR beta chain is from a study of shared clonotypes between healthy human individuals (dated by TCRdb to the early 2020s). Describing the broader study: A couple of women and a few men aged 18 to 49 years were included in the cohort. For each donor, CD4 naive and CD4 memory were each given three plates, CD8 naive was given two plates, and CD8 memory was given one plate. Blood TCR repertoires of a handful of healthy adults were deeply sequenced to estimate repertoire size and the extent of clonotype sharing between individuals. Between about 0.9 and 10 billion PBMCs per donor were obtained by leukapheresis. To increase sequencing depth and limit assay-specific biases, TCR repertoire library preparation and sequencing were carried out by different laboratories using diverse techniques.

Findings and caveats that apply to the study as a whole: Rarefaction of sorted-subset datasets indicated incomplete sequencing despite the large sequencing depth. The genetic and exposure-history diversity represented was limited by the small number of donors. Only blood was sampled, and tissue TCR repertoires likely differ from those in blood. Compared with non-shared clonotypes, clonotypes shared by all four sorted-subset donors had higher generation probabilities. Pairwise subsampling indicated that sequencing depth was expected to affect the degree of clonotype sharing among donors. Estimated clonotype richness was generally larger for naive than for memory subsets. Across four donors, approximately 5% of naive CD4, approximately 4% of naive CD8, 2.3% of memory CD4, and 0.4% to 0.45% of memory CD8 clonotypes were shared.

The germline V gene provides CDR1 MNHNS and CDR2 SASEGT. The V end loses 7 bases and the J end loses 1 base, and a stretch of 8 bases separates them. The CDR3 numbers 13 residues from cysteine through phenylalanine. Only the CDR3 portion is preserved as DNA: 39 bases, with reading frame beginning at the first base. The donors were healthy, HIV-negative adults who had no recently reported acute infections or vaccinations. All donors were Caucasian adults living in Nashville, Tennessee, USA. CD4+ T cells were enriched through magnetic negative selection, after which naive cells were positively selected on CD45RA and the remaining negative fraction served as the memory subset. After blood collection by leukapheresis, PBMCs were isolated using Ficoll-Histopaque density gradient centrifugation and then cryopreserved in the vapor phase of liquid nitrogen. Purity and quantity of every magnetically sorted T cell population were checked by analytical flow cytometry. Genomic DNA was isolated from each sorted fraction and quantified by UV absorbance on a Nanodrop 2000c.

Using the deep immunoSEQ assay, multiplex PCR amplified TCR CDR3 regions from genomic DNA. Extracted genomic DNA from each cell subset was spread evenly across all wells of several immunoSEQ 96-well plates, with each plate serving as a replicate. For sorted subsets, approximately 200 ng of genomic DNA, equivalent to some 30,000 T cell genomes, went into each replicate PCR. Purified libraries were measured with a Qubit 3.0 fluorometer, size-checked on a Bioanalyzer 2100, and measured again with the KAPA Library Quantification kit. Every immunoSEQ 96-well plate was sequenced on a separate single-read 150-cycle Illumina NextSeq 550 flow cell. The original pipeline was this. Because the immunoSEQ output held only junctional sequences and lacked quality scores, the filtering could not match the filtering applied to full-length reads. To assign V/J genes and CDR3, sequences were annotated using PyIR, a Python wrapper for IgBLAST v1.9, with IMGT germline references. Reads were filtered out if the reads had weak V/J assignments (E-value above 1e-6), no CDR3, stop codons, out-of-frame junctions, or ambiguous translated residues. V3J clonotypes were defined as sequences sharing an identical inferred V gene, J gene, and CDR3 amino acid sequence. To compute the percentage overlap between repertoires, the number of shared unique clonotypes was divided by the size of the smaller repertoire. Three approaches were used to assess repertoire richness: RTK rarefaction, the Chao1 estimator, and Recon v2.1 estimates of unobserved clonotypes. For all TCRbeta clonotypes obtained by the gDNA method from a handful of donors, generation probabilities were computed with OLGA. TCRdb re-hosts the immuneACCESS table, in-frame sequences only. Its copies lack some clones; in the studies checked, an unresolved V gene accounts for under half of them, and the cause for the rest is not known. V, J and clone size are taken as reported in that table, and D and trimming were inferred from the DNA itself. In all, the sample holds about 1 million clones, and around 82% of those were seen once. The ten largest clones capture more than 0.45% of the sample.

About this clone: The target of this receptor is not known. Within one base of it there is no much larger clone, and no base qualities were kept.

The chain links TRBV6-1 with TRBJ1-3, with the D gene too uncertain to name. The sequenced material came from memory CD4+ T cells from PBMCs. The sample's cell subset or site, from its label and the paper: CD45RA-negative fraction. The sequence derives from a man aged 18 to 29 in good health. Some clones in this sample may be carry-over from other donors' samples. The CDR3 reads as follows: CASKYASGNTIYF. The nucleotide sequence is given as TGTGCCAGCAAATATGCTTCTGGAAACACCATATATTTT.